The 32 T cell receptor beta chains below come from one sample, sequenced in a study of blood T cell repertoires in COVID-19. Using immunoSEQ multiplex PCR, the repertoire was profiled, and TCRdb retains in-frame clones only, with some absent. The sample has 200,000 to 250,000 clones; 82% are singletons. The specimen sequenced was peripheral blood. These receptors all stem from a woman of 80 years or more with acute or convalescent COVID-19.

CDR3: CASSTIPTDTQYF. For the CDR3, the DNA is TGCGCCAGCAGCACAATACCCACAGATACGCAGTATTTT. V usage is TRBV5-1 and J usage is TRBJ2-3; D not certain. This CDR3 is built from 13 residues. Germline V CDR1 and CDR2: SGHRS, YFSETQ. Trimming left V 4 bases short and J 2 bases short, with 8 bases between.

This chain links TRBV5-1 with TRBJ2-3, with TRBD1 identical over 8 bases. CDR3 length: 13 amino acids. V dropped 3 bases and J dropped 3; count of bases not matched to a gene: 0. The V gene's germline CDR1 is SGHRS and CDR2 YFSETQ. The DNA for the CDR3 is TGCGCCAGCAGCTGGGACAGGACAGATACGCAGTATTTT. Its protein is CASSWDRTDTQYF.

V and J are TRBV7-2 and TRBJ1-2; D remains unclear. This CDR3 has 15 amino acids. Germline V gives CDR1 SGHTA, CDR2 FQGNSA. Trimming removed 3 bases at V and 1 base at J, with 12 bases between. CDR3 sequence (DNA): TGTGCCAGCAGCTTGGAGTTTCGAAATAACTATGGCTACACCTTC. Translation: CASSLEFRNNYGYTF. Full variable domain (missing parts from reference TRBV7-2 and TRBJ1-2): GAGVSQSPSNKVTEKGKDVELRCDPISGHTALYWYRQSLGQGLEFLIYFQGNSAPDKSGLPSDRFSAERTGGSVSTLTIQRTQQEDSAVYLCASSLEFRNNYGYTFGSGTRLTVV.

The chain has TRBV5-1 and TRBJ2-3; 10 nucleotides line up with TRBD2. Germline trimming cut 1 base from V and 4 bases from J; bases unmatched to any gene: 9. CDR1 SGHRS and CDR2 YFSETQ come from the germline V gene. The CDR3 extends over 17 amino acids. The CDR3 loop reads CASSLLVAGGVSDTQYF. The DNA of the CDR3 is TGCGCCAGCAGCTTGTTGGTAGCGGGGGGTGTATCAGATACGCAGTATTTT.

The chain is built from TRBV27 and TRBJ2-7; D remains unclear. The V gene's germline CDR1 is MNHEY and CDR2 SMNVEV (reference sequence). This CDR3 is 15 amino acids long. Trimming left V 5 bases short and J 0 bases short, with 14 bases between. The CDR3 loop is CASSINVESSYEQYF. DNA for the CDR3: TGTGCCAGCAGTATCAATGTGGAGAGCTCCTACGAGCAGTACTTC.

CDR3 region: CASSQGLLGTGISYEQYF. DNA for the CDR3: TGTGCCAGCAGCCAAGGGTTGCTGGGGACAGGGATCTCCTACGAGCAGTACTTC. The J gene is TRBJ2-7, the V gene TRBV4-2, with 9 bases that match TRBD1. There are 18 residues in the CDR3. The V gene end was trimmed by 1 base and the J gene end by 0 bases; junction bases not matched to a gene: 10. The germline CDR1 and CDR2 sequences are LGHNA and YNFKEQ.

The chain's CDR3 is CAWSVHGETQYF. The CDR3 DNA reads TGTGCCTGGAGTGTACATGGAGAGACCCAGTACTTC. The V and J genes are TRBV30 and TRBJ2-5; D uncertain. The CDR3 consists of 12 residues. Germline V gene sequence: CDR1 GTSNPN, CDR2 SVGIG (reference sequence). V was shortened by 0 bases and J by 4 bases, with 6 bases between the two germline ends.

The V and J genes are TRBV18 and TRBJ1-2; 7 bases line up with TRBD1. The CDR3 covers 13 residues. J lost 2 bases, V lost 5 bases, and 2 bases had no gene match. Germline CDR1 reads KGHSH; CDR2 reads LQKENI. The CDR3 reads CASSEGQNYGYTF. CDR3 sequence (DNA): TGTGCCAGCTCAGAGGGACAGAACTATGGCTACACCTTC.

This chain connects TRBV10-2 to TRBJ2-3; 9 positions agree with TRBD2. The germline gives CDR1 WSHSY, CDR2 SAAADI. Losses at the gene ends were 4 bases for V and 2 bases for J; bases not matched to a gene: 13. The length of the CDR3 is 18 residues. This CDR3 is CASSGAGGALSYTDTQYF. CDR3 DNA: TGCGCCAGCAGTGGGGCGGGAGGGGCTCTATCCTACACAGATACGCAGTATTTT.

The V and J genes are TRBV3-1 (or the pseudogene TRBV3-2) and TRBJ2-3; 15 bases agree with TRBD2. The CDR3 is 17 amino acids. Germline CDR1 LGHDT, CDR2 YNNKEL (reference sequence). After removal of 4 bases from V and 5 bases from J, the junction contained 7 bases not matched to a gene. Here the CDR3 DNA reads TGTGCCAGCAGCCCAAAGGGACTAGCGGGAGGTGGAGATACGCAGTATTTT. Its protein product is CASSPKGLAGGGDTQYF.

The genes are TRBV12-5 and TRBJ1-1, with a possible D match to TRBD1 (5 bases). V gave up 6 bases and J gave up 4 bases, with 12 bases separating them. The germline V gene encodes CDR1 LGHNT and CDR2 FRNRAP. The length of the CDR3 is 13 residues. The CDR3 sequence: CASGLRGGTEAFF. Here the CDR3 DNA reads TGTGCTAGTGGCTTGAGGGGTGGCACTGAAGCTTTCTTT.

V usage is TRBV2 and J usage is TRBJ2-5, with D possibly being TRBD2 (5 bases). The CDR3 is made up of 20 amino acids. Germline values: CDR1 SNHLY, CDR2 FYNNEI. V gave up 7 bases and J gave up 4 bases, with 34 bases separating them. The CDR3 bases are TGTGCCAGCAACCCAAGGGAGTGGGCCGTGGTAGCGATCACCCCAGAGACCCAGTACTTC. Protein product: CASNPREWAVVAITPETQYF.

This chain connects TRBV6-6 to TRBJ2-2, with 9 bases matching TRBD1. CDR1 is MNHNY and CDR2 is SVGAGI in the germline V gene (reference sequence). This CDR3 is 15 amino acids long. V was clipped by 8 bases and J by 7 bases; unmatched bases: 11. CDR3: CASHAGQGTSGELFF. As DNA, the CDR3 is TGTGCCAGCCATGCGGGACAGGGTACAAGCGGGGAGCTGTTTTTT.

CDR3 DNA sequence: TGTGCCACCAGTGACCCTCGGGGGAAGTCAGAGACCCAGTACTTC. This codes for CATSDPRGKSETQYF. The chain combines TRBV24-1 with TRBJ2-5, with D possibly matching TRBD2 (6 bases). Trimming took 4 bases from V and 4 from J, leaving 15 bases between them. This CDR3 region has 15 residues. From germline, CDR1 is KGHDR and CDR2 SFDVKD.

This chain uses TRBV12-3 or TRBV12-4 with TRBJ1-1; no definite D call. This CDR3 is built from 13 residues. The V end was cut by 3 bases, the J end by 5 bases, with 10 bases between. CDR3 residues: CASSFSGWTEAFF. The CDR3 nucleotides are TGTGCCAGCAGTTTTTCGGGGTGGACTGAAGCTTTCTTT.

The genes are TRBV5-1 and TRBJ1-2; 10 bases line up with TRBD1. Germline V gene sequence: CDR1 SGHRS, CDR2 YFSETQ. J gave up 7 bases and V 4 bases, and 7 bases lay outside the gene matches. The CDR3 covers 14 residues. CDR3 in amino acids: CASSIRQGARGYTF. In nucleotides, the CDR3 is TGCGCCAGCAGCATCCGACAGGGGGCACGTGGCTACACCTTC.

The V gene is TRBV5-1, the J gene TRBJ2-2; 7 bases fit TRBD2. The germline V gene has CDR1 SGHRS and CDR2 YFSETQ. The CDR3 covers 16 residues. The J segment lost 2 bases and the V segment lost 4 bases, leaving 8 bases of the junction unmatched. The CDR3: CASSRVLASNTGELFF. CDR3 coding DNA: TGCGCCAGCAGCAGGGTACTAGCGAGTAACACCGGGGAGCTGTTTTTT.

There are a few counts of this clone. Other DNA sequences within the sample encode an identical CDR3. For the CDR3, the DNA is TGTGCCAGCAGCTTTAGAGGGGGTGATGGCTACACCTTC. Translated: CASSFRGGDGYTF. The chain is built from TRBV7-2 and TRBJ1-2; D is perhaps TRBD1 (6 bases). Germline CDR1 reads SGHTA; CDR2 reads FQGNSA. Trimming took off 3 bases at V and 6 bases at J, with 11 bases between the two ends. The CDR3 runs 13 residues.

The rearrangement uses TRBV20-1 and TRBJ1-2; 9 positions agree with TRBD1. There are 15 residues in the CDR3. The V gene end was trimmed by 3 bases and the J gene end by 2 bases; junction bases not matched to a gene: 7. Germline V gives CDR1 DFQATT, CDR2 SNEGSKA (reference sequence). Written as DNA, the CDR3 is TGCAGTGCTAGTCGGGGACAGGGCTTAAACTATGGCTACACCTTC. Translating gives CSASRGQGLNYGYTF.

The rearrangement joins TRBV20-1 to TRBJ2-1; 15 bases are shared with TRBD2. CDR1 is DFQATT and CDR2 is SNEGSKA in the germline V gene (reference sequence). With V trimmed by 6 bases and J by 6 bases, 12 bases remained unmatched. The CDR3 extends over 17 amino acids. The CDR3 region has the DNA TGCAGTGCCAGTGGACTAGCGGGAGGGCCGTCCGGCAATGAGCAGTTCTTC. Protein: CSASGLAGGPSGNEQFF.

This sequence joins TRBV24-1 and TRBJ1-2; 7 nucleotides agree with TRBD1. Unmatched junction bases numbered 14, after V lost 2 bases and J lost 0 bases. The CDR3 spans 19 residues. Germline-derived CDR1 and CDR2 are KGHDR and SFDVKD. Here the CDR3 DNA reads TGTGCCACCAGTGATTCAATCCGGGACAGAGCCCGTGCTAACTATGGCTACACCTTC. Residues: CATSDSIRDRARANYGYTF.

This sequence joins TRBV6-1 and TRBJ1-2; 9 bases line up with TRBD1. J was trimmed by 6 bases and V by 5 bases; bases with no gene match: 4. The CDR3 sequence is 13 residues long. Germline lookup yields CDR1 MNHNS and CDR2 SASEGT. The CDR3 nucleotides are TGTGCCAGCAGTCAGAGGACAGGGGATGGCTACACCTTC. It translates to CASSQRTGDGYTF.

The CDR3 DNA sequence: TGTGCCAGCAGGGGGGGAGGGAGCTCCTACGAGCAGTACTTC. Its protein product is CASRGGGSSYEQYF. The rearrangement joins TRBV6-5 to TRBJ2-7, with 7 bases matching TRBD2. V gave up 6 bases and J gave up 0 bases; unmatched junction bases: 5. The germline gives CDR1 MNHEY, CDR2 SVGAGI. The CDR3 is 14 amino acids.

The chain uses TRBV6-5 and TRBJ1-1; 7 positions match TRBD1. The CDR3 runs to 12 residues. The J segment lost 10 bases and the V segment lost 4 bases, leaving 6 bases of the junction unmatched. The V gene's germline CDR1 is MNHEY and CDR2 SVGAGI. The DNA of the CDR3 is TGTGCCAGCAGTTGGTCAGGGGGGAGAGCTTTCTTT. It codes for CASSWSGGRAFF.

A single count supports this clone. The chain uses TRBV6-5 and TRBJ2-1; 10 bases line up with TRBD2. CDR1 and CDR2 (germline): MNHEY, SVGAGI. The V gene end was trimmed by 4 bases and the J gene end by 7 bases; junction bases not matched to a gene: 4. The CDR3 totals 14 residues. CDR3 in DNA: TGTGCCAGCAGTTTAGCGGGAGGAATTAATGAGCAGTTCTTC. It codes for CASSLAGGINEQFF.

V usage is TRBV12-3 or TRBV12-4 and J usage is TRBJ1-1, with D possibly matching TRBD1 (6 bases). Trimming stripped 4 bases from V and 8 bases from J, with 14 bases between. This CDR3 comprises 13 residues. CDR3 protein: CASSWGRQGEAFF. The CDR3 DNA reads as TGTGCCAGCAGTTGGGGCAGGCAGGGGGAAGCTTTCTTT.

For the CDR3, the DNA is TGTGCCAGCAGCTACCAGGATCAGCCCCAGCATTTT. The encoded protein is CASSYQDQPQHF. The chain couples TRBV6-6 to TRBJ1-5; D remains ambiguous. The CDR3 spans 12 residues. Germline values: CDR1 MNHNY, CDR2 SVGAGI (reference sequence). V lost 6 bases to trimming and J lost 5 bases, with 8 bases between them.

By share of the sample, this clone is medium-sized. This rearrangement joins TRBV11-2 to TRBJ2-2; maybe TRBD1 (5 bases). This CDR3 has 11 residues. Germline CDR1 is SGHAT and CDR2 is FQNNGV. V gave up 8 bases and J gave up 8 bases, with 9 bases separating them. The DNA for the CDR3 is TGTGCCAGCCAAGGGGCTGGGGAGCTGTTTTTT. Translated: CASQGAGELFF.

The CDR3, as DNA: TGTGCCAGCAGCCCCTCAGCTGGGGCCAACGTCCTGACTTTC. This encodes CASSPSAGANVLTF. The chain uses TRBV7-9 and TRBJ2-6; unclear D gene. V gave up 5 bases and J gave up 2 bases, with 7 bases separating them. The CDR3 has 14 residues. The germline V gene has CDR1 SEHNR and CDR2 FQNEAQ (reference sequence).

V and J are TRBV18 and TRBJ2-1; no definite D call. CDR3 size: 16 residues. V lost 2 bases, J lost 5 bases, and 16 bases lay in between. Germline V gives CDR1 KGHSH, CDR2 LQKENI. The CDR3 sequence is CASSPVGWADNNEQFF. The CDR3 nucleotides read TGTGCCAGCTCACCAGTTGGGTGGGCAGATAACAATGAGCAGTTCTTC.

This clone was observed a few times. The V and J genes are TRBV28 and TRBJ1-2, with 8 bases fitting TRBD1. Trimming removed 3 bases from V and 5 bases from J; junction bases left unmatched: 5. Germline lookup yields CDR1 MDHEN and CDR2 SYDVKM. The CDR3 runs 14 residues. The CDR3 sequence: CASSLDRAFYGYTF. For the CDR3, the DNA is TGTGCCAGCAGTTTGGACAGGGCCTTTTATGGCTACACCTTC.

The rearrangement uses TRBV9 and TRBJ1-4; maybe TRBD1 (6 bases). Between the trimmed V and J ends, which lost 3 bases and 4 bases, there was a span of 10 bases. The CDR3 loop spans 14 amino acids. CDR1 is SGDLS, CDR2 YYNGEE, per germline. The CDR3 loop is CASSADSYNEKLFF. CDR3 bases: TGTGCCAGCAGCGCGGACAGTTATAATGAAAAACTGTTTTTT.